This entry lists 20 T cell receptor beta chains sequenced from one sample in a study of shared clonotypes between healthy human individuals. Sequencing used immunoSEQ multiplex PCR; TCRdb keeps in-frame clones, though not all of them. The repertoire has approximately 1.9 million clones, 93% of them found once; the top ten carry around 1.7%. As defined, naive CD8 cells were CD45RO-negative and positively selected for CCR7, with terminally differentiated effector memory CD45RA+ cells excluded. Input material: naive CD8+ T cells from PBMCs. Every receptor here comes from a man younger than 35 in good health. Some clones in this sample may be carry-over from other donors' samples.

The rearrangement joins TRBV27 to TRBJ2-7, with 8 nucleotides matching TRBD2. With V trimmed by 4 bases and J by 4 bases, 6 bases remained unmatched. This CDR3 region has 14 residues. Germline V gives CDR1 MNHEY, CDR2 SMNVEV (reference sequence). CDR3: CASSSSGLEYEQYF. The CDR3 DNA follows: TGTGCCAGCAGTTCCTCGGGACTAGAATACGAGCAGTACTTC.

The chain carries TRBV9 and TRBJ2-1, with TRBD2 identical over 7 bases. With 4 bases clipped from V and 5 bases from J, the junction kept 12 bases outside the gene matches. The CDR3 extends over 16 amino acids. Germline V gene lookup returns CDR1 SGDLS and CDR2 YYNGEE. Here the CDR3 reads CASSRTREGRDNEQFF. The CDR3 region has the DNA TGTGCCAGCAGCAGGACCAGGGAGGGACGGGACAATGAGCAGTTCTTC. The full variable domain, its missing parts supplied by reference TRBV9 and TRBJ2-1, is DSGVTQTPKHLITATGQRVTLRCSPRSGDLSVYWYQQSLDQGLQFLIQYYNGEERAKGNILERFSAQQFPDLHSELNLSSLELGDSALYFCASSRTREGRDNEQFFGPGTRLTVL.

A note on this clone: The sample contains more than one DNA sequence encoding this CDR3. CDR3 coding DNA: TGTGCCAGCAGTTACTCGTCCACGTATGGCTACACCTTC. The encoded protein is CASSYSSTYGYTF. This sequence joins TRBV6-5 and TRBJ1-2; no clear D. Germline-derived CDR1 and CDR2 are MNHEY and SVGAGI. CDR3 length: 13 residues. Trimming left V 0 bases short and J 5 bases short, with 7 bases between.

The J gene is TRBJ2-7, the V gene TRBV7-8, with 8 bases that match TRBD2. Trimming removed 5 bases from V and 2 bases from J; junction bases left unmatched: 8. The CDR3 covers 15 residues. CDR1 and CDR2 (germline): SGHVS, FQNEAQ. CDR3 residues: CASSPDGRVAYEQYF. Written as DNA, the CDR3 is TGTGCCAGCAGCCCTGACGGGAGGGTCGCCTACGAGCAGTACTTC.

This chain joins TRBV4-1 and TRBJ1-2; D uncertain. Germline V lookup: CDR1 MGHRA, CDR2 YSYEKL. The germline V and J ends were trimmed by 5 bases and 8 bases, with 24 bases remaining between them. The CDR3 runs to 16 residues. CDR3 sequence reads: CASSARSAPLLGGYTF. Here the CDR3 DNA reads TGCGCCAGCAGCGCAAGATCGGCCCCTCTTTTGGGCGGCTACACCTTC.

The rearrangement uses TRBV5-4 and TRBJ2-3; possibly TRBD2 for D (5 bases). This CDR3 spans 14 amino acids. V was shortened by 6 bases and J by 4 bases, with 15 bases between the two germline ends. Germline V gives CDR1 SGHNT, CDR2 YYREEE (reference sequence). The CDR3: CASTLVGDSDTQYF. The CDR3 nucleotides read TGTGCCAGCACCCTAGTCGGGGATTCAGATACGCAGTATTTT.

This chain connects TRBV9 to TRBJ2-2; 10 nucleotides align to TRBD1. After removal of 2 bases from V and 10 bases from J, the junction contained 8 bases not matched to a gene. Germline V gene lookup returns CDR1 SGDLS and CDR2 YYNGEE. The CDR3 consists of 15 residues. As DNA, the CDR3 is TGTGCCAGCAGCGTCCCCGGGACAGGGGACGAGGAGCTGTTTTTT. Translation: CASSVPGTGDEELFF.

In DNA, the CDR3 is TGTGCCAGCACCAGCATCGGGACATTCTACAATGAGCAGTTCTTC. Encoded protein: CASTSIGTFYNEQFF. The V and J genes are TRBV6-5 and TRBJ2-1, with D possibly matching TRBD1 (6 bases). Trimming stripped 7 bases from V and 3 bases from J, with 16 bases between. Germline lookup yields CDR1 MNHEY and CDR2 SVGAGI. This CDR3 has 15 residues.

This chain connects TRBV18 to TRBJ2-7, with TRBD2 matching 11 bases. The CDR3 sequence is 15 residues long. Germline CDR1 is KGHSH and CDR2 is LQKENI. The junction had 4 bases not matched to a gene; V was cut back by 4 bases and J by 2 bases. The CDR3, as DNA: TGTGCCAGCTCACAGGGACTAGCGGTTACCTACGAGCAGTACTTC. This gives the protein CASSQGLAVTYEQYF. The variable domain in full, with the rest retrieved from reference TRBV18 and TRBJ2-7, is NAGVMQNPRHLVRRRGQEARLRCSPMKGHSHVYWYRQLPEEGLKFMVYLQKENIIDESGMPKERFSAEFPKEGPSILRIQQVVRGDSAAYFCASSQGLAVTYEQYFGPGTRLTVT.

In its sample, this clone was seen once. This chain connects TRBV28 to TRBJ2-3, with D unresolved. Trimming cost V 4 bases and J 4 bases, with 15 bases left between them. The CDR3 consists of 15 residues. Per the germline V gene, CDR1 is MDHEN and CDR2 is SYDVKM. The CDR3 coding sequence is TGTGCCAGCAGTTCCAACCGGCAAAGGGCAGATACGCAGTATTTT. This codes for CASSSNRQRADTQYF.

The chain couples TRBV5-1 to TRBJ2-7; 11 bases match TRBD2. Trimming took 2 bases from V and 4 from J; bases not matched to a gene: 2. Germline CDR1 SGHRS, CDR2 YFSETQ. This CDR3 spans 14 amino acids. CDR3 region: CASSFGTSGYEQYF. CDR3 in DNA: TGCGCCAGCAGCTTCGGGACTAGCGGATACGAGCAGTACTTC.

The V and J genes are TRBV15 and TRBJ2-5; 10 bases match TRBD2. CDR3 length: 16 residues. The J segment lost 0 bases and the V segment lost 1 base, leaving 2 bases of the junction unmatched. Germline V CDR1 and CDR2: LNHNV, YYDKDF (reference sequence). CDR3: CATSRGLAGDQETQYF. CDR3 nucleotide sequence: TGTGCCACCAGCAGAGGACTAGCGGGTGACCAAGAGACCCAGTACTTC.

The chain uses TRBV27 and TRBJ2-7, with D perhaps matching TRBD1 (6 bases). The CDR3 has 16 amino acids. CDR1 is MNHEY and CDR2 is SMNVEV in the germline V gene (reference sequence). Trimming removed 6 bases at V and 4 bases at J, with 22 bases between. The CDR3 loop reads CASSFITVQGLYEQYF. CDR3 DNA sequence: TGTGCCAGCAGCTTTATAACGGTGCAGGGGTTGTACGAGCAGTACTTC.

Here the CDR3 reads CASSHFPTASTDTQYF. The CDR3 coding sequence is TGTGCCAGCAGCCATTTCCCGACAGCTAGCACAGATACGCAGTATTTT. The chain combines TRBV5-8 with TRBJ2-3; the D gene is possibly TRBD1 (5 bases). Deletions cut 4 bases from V and 0 bases from J, with 15 bases between. The CDR3 extends over 16 amino acids. Germline values: CDR1 SGHTS, CDR2 YDEGEE. Using reference TRBV5-8 and TRBJ2-3 for the parts outside the CDR3, the full variable domain is EAGVTQSPTHLIKTRGQQATLRCSPISGHTSVYWYQQALGLGLQFLLWYDEGEERNRGNFPPRFSGRQFPNYSSELNVNALELEDSALYLCASSHFPTASTDTQYFGPGTRLTVL.

A remark on this clone: In the same sample, other DNA sequences code for this CDR3. The chain carries TRBV27 and TRBJ1-1, with D perhaps TRBD1 (5 bases). V gave up 2 bases and J gave up 4 bases, with 8 bases separating them. CDR1 and CDR2 (germline): MNHEY, SMNVEV (reference sequence). This CDR3 contains 13 residues. The CDR3 nucleotides read TGTGCCAGCAGTTTAGGAAGGGGCACTGAAGCTTTCTTT. It codes for CASSLGRGTEAFF.

The chain uses TRBV6-6 and TRBJ2-1, with 10 bases lining up with TRBD2. V was clipped by 6 bases and J by 5 bases; unmatched bases: 7. Per germline, CDR1 MNHNY and CDR2 SVGAGI (reference sequence). This CDR3 comprises 15 residues. CDR3 bases: TGTGCCAGCAGCCCGTATAGCGGGGGGAACAATGAGCAGTTCTTC. Protein: CASSPYSGGNNEQFF.

The count of this clone is one. The chain employs TRBV7-8 and TRBJ1-1, with no clear D. The germline CDR1 and CDR2 sequences are SGHVS and FQNEAQ. This CDR3 is 13 amino acids long. V was cut by 6 bases and J by 4 bases, with 12 bases left in between. CDR3 sequence reads: CASREVLATEAFF. Here the CDR3 DNA reads TGTGCCAGCAGAGAGGTCTTGGCCACTGAAGCTTTCTTT.

The CDR3 is CASRPLIDRGELGDTQYF. CDR3 coding DNA: TGTGCCAGCCGACCCCTCATTGACAGGGGGGAACTTGGGGATACGCAGTATTTT. The gene calls are TRBV5-6 and TRBJ2-3, with 9 bases identical to TRBD1. The CDR3 runs to 18 residues. Per the germline V gene, CDR1 is SGHDT and CDR2 is YYEEEE. Trimming took 7 bases from V and 6 from J; bases not matched to a gene: 21.

The CDR3 DNA reads TGTGCCACCTCTGGGGAGGGCCTAGATACGCAGTATTTT. Amino acids: CATSGEGLDTQYF. This chain joins TRBV15 and TRBJ2-3, with 7 bases aligning to TRBD2. Per the germline V gene, CDR1 is LNHNV and CDR2 is YYDKDF (reference sequence). Germline trimming cut 8 bases from V and 5 bases from J; bases unmatched to any gene: 7. This CDR3 has 13 amino acids.

The V gene is TRBV11-2, the J gene TRBJ2-3, with D unclear. Per germline, CDR1 SGHAT and CDR2 FQNNGV. V dropped 1 base and J dropped 4 bases, with 15 bases sitting between them. The CDR3 runs 16 residues. The CDR3 bases are TGTGCCAGCAGCTTAGTCGGTAGTTTCGGCGCAGATACGCAGTATTTT. This gives the protein CASSLVGSFGADTQYF.